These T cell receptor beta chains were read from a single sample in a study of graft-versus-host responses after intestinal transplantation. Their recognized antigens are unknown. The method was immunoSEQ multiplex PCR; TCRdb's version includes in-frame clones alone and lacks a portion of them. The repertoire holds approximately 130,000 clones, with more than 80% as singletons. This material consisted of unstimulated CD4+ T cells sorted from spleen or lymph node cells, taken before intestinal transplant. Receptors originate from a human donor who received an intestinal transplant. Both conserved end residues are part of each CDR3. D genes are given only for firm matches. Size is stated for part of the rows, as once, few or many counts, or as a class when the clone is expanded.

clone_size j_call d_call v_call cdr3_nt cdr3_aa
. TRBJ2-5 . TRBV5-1 TGCGCCAGAAAAAAAATAAACCGGGGCCAAGAGACCCAGTACTTC CARKKINRGQETQYF
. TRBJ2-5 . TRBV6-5 TGTGCCAGCAGGGGGGAGACCCAGTACTTC CASRGETQYF
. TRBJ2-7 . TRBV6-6 TGTGCCAGCCGGGACGGAGGATACTACGAGCAGTACTTC CASRDGGYYEQYF
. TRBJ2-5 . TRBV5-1 TGCGCCAGCAGCTTGGAGCTGGGGGCTCGGGAGACCCAGTACTTC CASSLELGARETQYF
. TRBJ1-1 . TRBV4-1 TGCGCCAGCAGCCATCAGTACACTGAAGCTTTCTTT CASSHQYTEAFF
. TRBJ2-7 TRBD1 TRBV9 TGTGCCAGCAGCCCGGGGACAGGGTCCTACGAGCAGTACTTC CASSPGTGSYEQYF
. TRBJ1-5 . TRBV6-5 TGTGCCAGCAGCCCCGGGGCGAACAATCAGCCCCAGCATTTT CASSPGANNQPQHF
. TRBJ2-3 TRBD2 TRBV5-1 TGCGCCAGTCAACTAGCGGGGGCCGGGGATACGCAGTATTTT CASQLAGAGDTQYF
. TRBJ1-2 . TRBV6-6 TGTGCCAGCAGCCACACAATCGACAGGTCGGGCTATGGCTACACCTTC CASSHTIDRSGYGYTF
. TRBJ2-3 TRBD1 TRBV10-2 TGCGCCAGCAGGGTCGAGGACAGGGGTAGAGGCACGCAGTATTTT CASRVEDRGRGTQYF
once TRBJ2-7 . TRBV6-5 TGTGCCAGCAGCCACGCCGGGTACGAGCAGTACTTC CASSHAGYEQYF
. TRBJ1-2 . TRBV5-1 TGCGCCAGCAGCTTGGGAGGGAATGGCTACACCTTC CASSLGGNGYTF
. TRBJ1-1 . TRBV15 TGTGCCACCAGCACCGTAGAAACCGGGACAAGGTCCTGGGGAGCTTTCTTT CATSTVETGTRSWGAFF
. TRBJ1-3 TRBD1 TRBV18 TGTGCCAGCTCACCACCGGGACAGGGAAGAAACACCATATATTTT CASSPPGQGRNTIYF
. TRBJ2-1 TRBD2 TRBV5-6 TGTGCCAGCAGCTCCTCCGGGACTAGCGGGGGAGATGAGCAGTTCTTC CASSSSGTSGGDEQFF
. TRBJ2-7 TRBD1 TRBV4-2 TGTGCCAGCAGCCTAGGACAGGCGAACTACGAGCAGTACTTC CASSLGQANYEQYF
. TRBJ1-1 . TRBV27 TGTGCCAGCAGTTTCGTGGAGAGGAGCACTGAAGCTTTCTTT CASSFVERSTEAFF
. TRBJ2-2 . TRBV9 TGTGCCAGCAGCGTATCAGTTGTCACCGGGGAGCTGTTTTTT CASSVSVVTGELFF
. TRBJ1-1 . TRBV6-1 TGTGCCAGCCGATACACAGGGCAAAACACTGAAGCTTTCTTT CASRYTGQNTEAFF
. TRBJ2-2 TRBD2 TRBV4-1 TGCGCCAGCAGCCACCCAGAGCGGGGGATCATCACCGGGGAGCTGTTTTTT CASSHPERGIITGELFF
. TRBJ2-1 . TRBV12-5 TGTGCTAGTGCTGGAGGGATACTAGAGGCTTCCAATGAGCAGTTCTTC CASAGGILEASNEQFF
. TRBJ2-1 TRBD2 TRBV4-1 TGCGCCAGCAGCCAACCTCCTGGACTAGCGGGGGCCAACAATGAGCAGTTCTTC CASSQPPGLAGANNEQFF
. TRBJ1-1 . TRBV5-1 TGCGCCAGCAGCTTGAACACCCTGAACACTGAAGCTTTCTTT CASSLNTLNTEAFF
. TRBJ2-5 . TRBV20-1 TGCAGTGCTAGTCAGGGAAAGACCCAGTACTTC CSASQGKTQYF
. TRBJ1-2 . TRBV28 TGTGCCAGCAGTTTAATTCAGGGGATAGGTGGCTACACCTTC CASSLIQGIGGYTF
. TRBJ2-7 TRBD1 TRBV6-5 TGTGCCAGCAGTTACCACGGGACAGGGAGCTCCTACGAGCAGTACTTC CASSYHGTGSSYEQYF
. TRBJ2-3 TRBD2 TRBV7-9 TGTGCCGGCAGCACGGGACTAGCGGGGGTTGGAGATACGCAGTATTTT CAGSTGLAGVGDTQYF
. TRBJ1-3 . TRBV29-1 TGCAGCATCCGAACAGGGTTCTCTGGAAACACCATATATTTT CSIRTGFSGNTIYF
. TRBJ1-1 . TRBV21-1 TGTGCCAGCAGCCGCCCGGGGGGTGTTGACACTGAAGCTTTCTTT CASSRPGGVDTEAFF
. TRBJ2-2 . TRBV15 TGTGCCACCAGCAGAGACTCTGGGAAGGGGGAGCTGTTTTTT CATSRDSGKGELFF
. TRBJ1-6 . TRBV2 TGTGCCAGCAGATTATCGGGACGGATAAATTCACCCCTCCACTTT CASRLSGRINSPLHF
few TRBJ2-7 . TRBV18 TGTGCCAGCTCCTATGGTCCCGCGAAAACCTACGAGCAGTACTTC CASSYGPAKTYEQYF
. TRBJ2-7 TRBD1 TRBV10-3 TGTGCCATCCGGGACAGGGGGACCTACGAGCAGTACTTC CAIRDRGTYEQYF
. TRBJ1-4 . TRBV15 TGTGCCACCAGCAGAGATGGCGGGGGAAGGGAAAAACTGTTTTTT CATSRDGGGREKLFF
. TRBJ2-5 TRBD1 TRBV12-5 TGTGCTAGTGCACAGGGGGCAGGGAAGACCCAGTACTTC CASAQGAGKTQYF
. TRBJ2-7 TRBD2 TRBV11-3 TGTGCCAGCAGCTTCTTCAGGGGCGGGGGGATGACCACGCAGTACTTC CASSFFRGGGMTTQYF
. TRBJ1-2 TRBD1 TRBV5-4 TGTGCCAGCAGCCAAGCGACAGGGATCTTTGGCTACACCTTC CASSQATGIFGYTF
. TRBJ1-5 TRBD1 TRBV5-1 TGCGCCAGCAGCCCCGGGACAGCCAATCAGCCCCAGCATTTT CASSPGTANQPQHF
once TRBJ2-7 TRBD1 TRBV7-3 TGTGCCAGCAGCCCAGACAGGGGGGCCTACGAGCAGTACTTC CASSPDRGAYEQYF
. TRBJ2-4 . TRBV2 TGTGCCAGCAGTGAAGCGTCGGCACAGTACTTC CASSEASAQYF
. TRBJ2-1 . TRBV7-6 TGTGCCAGCAGCTTACGAGGGGTTTGGGACAATGAGCAGTTCTTC CASSLRGVWDNEQFF
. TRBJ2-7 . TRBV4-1 TGCGCCAGCAGCCAGTCTGGGGTTTACGAGCAGTACTTC CASSQSGVYEQYF
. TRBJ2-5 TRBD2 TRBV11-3 TGTGCCAGCAGTCAAGGGCTAGCGGGGCCCTCGGAGACCCAGTACTTC CASSQGLAGPSETQYF
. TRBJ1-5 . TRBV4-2 TGTGCCAGCAGCCCGAGGGGAAATCAGCCCCAGCATTTT CASSPRGNQPQHF
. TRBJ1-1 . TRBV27 TGTGCCAGCAGTTTGTTCGGCAGGAGCGTAGATAGTACTGAAGCTTTCTTT CASSLFGRSVDSTEAFF
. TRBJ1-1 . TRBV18 TGTGCCAGCTCACCACCCAGGGGAGGGAACACTGAAGCTTTCTTT CASSPPRGGNTEAFF
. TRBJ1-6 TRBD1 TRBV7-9 TGTGCCAGCAGCTTGGGACAGACCATACCCCTCCACTTT CASSLGQTIPLHF
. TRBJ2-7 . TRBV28 TGTGCCAGCAGTGGCGGGCCAATATATTACGAGCAGTACTTC CASSGGPIYYEQYF
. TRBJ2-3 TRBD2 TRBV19 TGTGCCAGTAGTATACTCGGGGGGGCGACAGATACGCAGTATTTT CASSILGGATDTQYF
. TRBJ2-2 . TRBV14 TGTGCCAGCAGCCAAATCGTGGGGACCGGGGAGCTGTTTTTT CASSQIVGTGELFF
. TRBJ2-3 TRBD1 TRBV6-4 TGTGCCAGCAGTGACCCGGGACAGGGGGTAGATACGCAGTATTTT CASSDPGQGVDTQYF
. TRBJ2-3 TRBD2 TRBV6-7 TGTGCCAGCCGGACTAGCGGGGCTGCAGATACGCAGTATTTT CASRTSGAADTQYF